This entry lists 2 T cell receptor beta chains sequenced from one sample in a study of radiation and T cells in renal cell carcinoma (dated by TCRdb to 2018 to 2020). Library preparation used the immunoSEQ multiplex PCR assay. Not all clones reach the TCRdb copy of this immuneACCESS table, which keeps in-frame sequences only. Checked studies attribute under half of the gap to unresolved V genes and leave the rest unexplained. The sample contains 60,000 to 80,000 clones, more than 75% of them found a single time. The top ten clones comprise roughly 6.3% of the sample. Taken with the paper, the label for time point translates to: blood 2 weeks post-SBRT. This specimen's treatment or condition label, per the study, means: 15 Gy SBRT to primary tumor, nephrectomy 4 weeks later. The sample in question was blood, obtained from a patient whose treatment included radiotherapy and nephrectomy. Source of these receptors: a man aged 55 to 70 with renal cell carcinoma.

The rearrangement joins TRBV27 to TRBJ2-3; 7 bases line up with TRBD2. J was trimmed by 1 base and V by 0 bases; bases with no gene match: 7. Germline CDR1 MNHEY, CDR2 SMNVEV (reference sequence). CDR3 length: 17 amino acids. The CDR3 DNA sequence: TGTGCCAGCAGTTTATCGCCGCAAGGACTAGGCACAGATACGCAGTATTTT. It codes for CASSLSPQGLGTDTQYF.

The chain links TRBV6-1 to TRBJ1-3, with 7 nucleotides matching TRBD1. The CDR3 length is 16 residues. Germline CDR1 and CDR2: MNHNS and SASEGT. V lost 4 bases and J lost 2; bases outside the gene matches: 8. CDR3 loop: CASSGSTGFTGNTIYF. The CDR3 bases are TGTGCCAGCAGTGGATCGACAGGGTTTACTGGAAACACCATATATTTT.